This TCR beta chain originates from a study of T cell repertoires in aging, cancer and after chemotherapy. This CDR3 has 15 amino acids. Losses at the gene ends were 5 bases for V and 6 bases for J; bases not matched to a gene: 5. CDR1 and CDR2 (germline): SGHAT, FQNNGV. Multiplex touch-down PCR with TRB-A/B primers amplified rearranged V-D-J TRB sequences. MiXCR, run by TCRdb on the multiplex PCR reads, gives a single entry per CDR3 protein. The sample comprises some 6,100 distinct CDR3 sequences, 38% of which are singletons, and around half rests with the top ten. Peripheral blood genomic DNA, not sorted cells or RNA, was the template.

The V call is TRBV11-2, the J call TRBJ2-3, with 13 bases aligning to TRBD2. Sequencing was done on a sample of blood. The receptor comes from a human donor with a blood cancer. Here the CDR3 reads CASSGLAGVGDTQYF. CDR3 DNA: TGTGCCAGCAGCGGACTAGCGGGAGTAGGCGATACGCAGTATTTT.